This T cell receptor beta chain was retrieved from a study of blood T cell repertoires in COVID-19. The authors' processing: Using reference gene primer amplification, nucleated cell counts were estimated. The table came from immunoSEQ multiplex PCR; TCRdb's copy has only in-frame clones and leaves some out. V, J and clone size are taken as reported in that table, and D and trimming were inferred from the DNA itself. The sample lists over 250,000 clones, 87% occurring once. Resolution of symptoms, clearance, or two negative PCRs was present in recovered Cohort 3 donors. V was trimmed by 1 base and J by 2 bases, leaving 15 bases between them. Germline assignment: CDR1 SGHDT and CDR2 YYEEEE. The CDR3 runs to 16 residues. This clone has only a few counts.

The chain has TRBV5-6 and TRBJ2-5; TRBD1 might be the D (5 bases). The source is a woman aged 30 to 39 who had recovered from COVID-19. The sequencing input was PBMCs or T cells enriched from blood (not recorded which). DNA of the CDR3: TGTGCCAGCAGCTTGTACGGATGGACATCACAAGAGACCCAGTACTTC. Translation: CASSLYGWTSQETQYF.